The 27 T cell receptor beta chains in this list originate from one sample, sequenced in a study of T cells after yellow fever vaccination. TCRdb reanalysed the 5' RACE reads using MiXCR and keeps one entry per CDR3 protein. The sample lists more than 300,000 distinct CDR3 sequences, about 11% seen once, with 3% to 4% in the top ten. The sample consisted of CD4+ T cells sorted from PBMCs, taken 45 days after the yellow fever booster vaccination. The receptors come from a man aged 18 to 30 who received the YFV17D yellow fever vaccine.

This chain connects TRBV6-1 to TRBJ2-7, with D possibly matching TRBD2 (5 bases). V was pared by 3 bases and J by 3 bases, with 12 bases between. The CDR3 sequence is 14 residues long. Germline CDR1 reads MNHNS; CDR2 reads SASEGT. For the CDR3, the DNA is TGTGCCAGCAGTGACGGGAATCGGTTCTACGAGCAGTACTTC. Residues: CASSDGNRFYEQYF.

This clonotype was observed many times. The rearrangement uses TRBV4-2 and TRBJ1-5; TRBD1 might be the D (5 bases). Germline V gene sequence: CDR1 LGHNA, CDR2 YNFKEQ. The CDR3 extends over 16 amino acids. Trimming removed 4 bases at V and 6 bases at J, with 19 bases between. For the CDR3, the DNA is TGTGCCAGCAGCCTGGCTTTCCAGGGATCAGGTCAGCCCCAGCATTTT. This codes for CASSLAFQGSGQPQHF.

In this sample, this clonotype turned up many times. The chain uses TRBV4-3 and TRBJ1-1; 7 bases match TRBD1. Germline CDR1 reads LGHNA; CDR2 reads YSLEER. Germline trimming cut 4 bases from V and 1 base from J; bases unmatched to any gene: 6. The CDR3 sequence is 15 residues long. CDR3 DNA sequence: TGCGCCAGCAGCCGATATCACAGGGGGAACACTGAAGCTTTCTTT. This gives the protein CASSRYHRGNTEAFF.

The genes are TRBV7-2 and TRBJ2-6, with D unresolved. The CDR3 is 15 amino acids. In germline, CDR1 is SGHTA, CDR2 FQGNSA. Trimming took off 1 base at V and 4 bases at J, with 8 bases between the two ends. The CDR3 is CASSLGAGGANVLTF. The CDR3, as DNA: TGTGCCAGCAGCTTAGGGGCTGGAGGGGCCAACGTCCTGACTTTC. Combining the CDR3 with reference TRBV7-2 and TRBJ2-6 gives the whole variable domain GAGVSQSPSNKVTEKGKDVELRCDPISGHTALYWYRQSLGQGLEFLIYFQGNSAPDKSGLPSDRFSAERTGGSVSTLTIQRTQQEDSAVYLCASSLGAGGANVLTFGAGSRLTVL.

The sample holds a few counts of this clonotype. This chain links TRBV10-3 with TRBJ2-5, with 7 bases aligning to TRBD1. CDR1 and CDR2 from the germline V gene are ENHRY and SYGVKD. Trimming removed 4 bases from V and 5 bases from J; junction bases left unmatched: 4. This CDR3 spans 13 amino acids. The CDR3 reads CAISGGGGETQYF. In DNA, the CDR3 is TGTGCCATCAGTGGAGGGGGCGGGGAGACCCAGTACTTC.

This clonotype turned up a few times. The V call is TRBV5-1, the J call TRBJ2-3; TRBD2 matches at 8 bases. Unmatched junction bases numbered 5, after V lost 2 bases and J lost 3 bases. The CDR3 contains 15 residues. Looked up from germline, CDR1 is SGHRS and CDR2 is YFSETQ. In DNA form, the CDR3 reads TGCGCCAGCAGCTTACTAGCGGAGAGAACAGATACGCAGTATTTT. Protein product: CASSLLAERTDTQYF.

The rearrangement joins TRBV27 to TRBJ1-5; D is uncertain. From germline, CDR1 is MNHEY and CDR2 SMNVEV (reference sequence). Trimming took 2 bases from V and 0 from J, leaving 11 bases between them. The CDR3 is 16 amino acids. The CDR3 region has the DNA TGTGCCAGCAGTTTACGAGGCGACTATAGCAATCAGCCCCAGCATTTT. Encoded protein: CASSLRGDYSNQPQHF.

The chain carries TRBV29-1 and TRBJ2-3; tentative D call: TRBD2 (7 bases). V lost 5 bases to trimming and J lost 4 bases, with 22 bases between them. Per germline, CDR1 SQVTM and CDR2 ANQGSEA. This CDR3 has 16 amino acids. CDR3 bases: TGCAGCGTTTCCCACTTAAGTGGCGGGGGCGCAGATACGCAGTATTTT. It translates to CSVSHLSGGGADTQYF.

The chain links TRBV4-1 to TRBJ2-3, with no clear D. Trimming removed 1 base at V and 0 bases at J, with 11 bases between. CDR3 length: 16 residues. Germline V gives CDR1 MGHRA, CDR2 YSYEKL. The CDR3 DNA is TGCGCCAGCAGCCAAGGGTTTTCTACTAGCACAGATACGCAGTATTTT. This codes for CASSQGFSTSTDTQYF.

This sequence joins TRBV20-1 and TRBJ2-3, with D perhaps TRBD1 (5 bases). This CDR3 has 16 amino acids. The germline CDR1 and CDR2 sequences are DFQATT and SNEGSKA (reference sequence). Trimming stripped 1 base from V and 7 bases from J, with 21 bases between. CDR3 nucleotide sequence: TGCAGTGCTAGAGCCGTGTTCCCGACAGAACCCCATACGCAGTATTTT. This encodes CSARAVFPTEPHTQYF.

CDR3 loop: CSARDWAGVNTGELFF. The CDR3 bases are TGCAGTGCTAGAGATTGGGCAGGAGTGAACACCGGGGAGCTGTTTTTT. V usage is TRBV20-1 and J usage is TRBJ2-2; D remains unclear. From germline, CDR1 is DFQATT and CDR2 SNEGSKA (reference sequence). V was clipped by 0 bases and J by 1 base, with 12 bases between them. This CDR3 spans 16 amino acids.

V is TRBV18 and J is TRBJ1-6; perhaps TRBD1 as D (6 bases). Trimming left V 1 base short and J 7 bases short, with 20 bases between. Germline V gene sequence: CDR1 KGHSH, CDR2 LQKENI. The CDR3 loop spans 18 amino acids. The CDR3 DNA sequence: TGTGCCAGCTCACCACTCCCGCTGCTGGAGGGGGGGAATTCACCCCTCCACTTT. As protein: CASSPLPLLEGGNSPLHF.

Ten or more counts support this clonotype. The chain combines TRBV11-2 with TRBJ1-4; D gene unclear. Germline-derived CDR1 and CDR2 are SGHAT and FQNNGV. This CDR3 is 12 amino acids long. The V end was cut by 2 bases, the J end by 4 bases, with 2 bases between. Written as DNA, the CDR3 is TGTGCCAGCAGCTTACTTAATGAAAAACTGTTTTTT. This encodes CASSLLNEKLFF.

This clonotype was picked up many times. This chain joins TRBV27 and TRBJ1-2; 8 positions match TRBD1. The V and J ends lost 5 bases and 7 bases, in that order; junction bases with no gene match: 3. This CDR3 has 12 amino acids. Per germline, CDR1 MNHEY and CDR2 SMNVEV (reference sequence). The CDR3 DNA sequence: TGTGCCAGCAGTCAACAGGGGGGTGGCTACACCTTC. It is translated as CASSQQGGGYTF.

This clonotype turned up a few times. The rearrangement uses TRBV5-1 and TRBJ1-5, with D possibly TRBD1 on 6 matching bases. Trimming removed 10 bases at V and 7 bases at J, with 12 bases between. Per germline, CDR1 SGHRS and CDR2 YFSETQ. This CDR3 is 11 amino acids long. Here the CDR3 reads CAQGFRQPQHF. Here the CDR3 DNA reads TGCGCCCAGGGGTTTAGGCAGCCCCAGCATTTT.

This clonotype was seen a handful of times. The chain employs TRBV1 and TRBJ1-3; the table assigns TRBD1, which was not confirmed against the DNA. TRBV1 counts as a pseudogene. This CDR3 contains 16 residues. This chain's CDR3 is CTSSQDPRSCVDTIYF. CDR3 nucleotide sequence: TGCACCAGCAGCCAAGATCCCCGGTCATGTGTCGACACCATATATTTT.

The chain employs TRBV18 and TRBJ1-2, with D unclear. V was clipped by 6 bases and J by 3 bases, with 14 bases between them. CDR3 size: 14 residues. Germline CDR1 is KGHSH and CDR2 is LQKENI. The CDR3 nucleotides read TGTGCCAGCTCGCCCGGGAGGAGTGACTATGGCTACACCTTC. Translating gives CASSPGRSDYGYTF.

This clonotype was counted a few times. CDR3 loop: CSAKGGPLGEQYV. In DNA form, the CDR3 reads TGCAGTGCGAAAGGGGGGCCCCTTGGGGAGCAGTACGTC. J is TRBJ2-7 and V is TRBV20-1; D is perhaps TRBD1 or TRBD2 (6 bases each). With 6 bases removed from V and 7 bases from J, the gap between germline ends came to 19 bases. Per the germline V gene, CDR1 is DFQATT and CDR2 is SNEGSKA (reference sequence). There are 13 residues in the CDR3.

V gene TRBV5-4 combines with J gene TRBJ2-1; D possibly corresponds to TRBD2 (6 bases). V was trimmed by 0 bases and J by 6 bases, leaving 16 bases between them. The length of the CDR3 is 16 residues. Germline CDR1 SGHNT, CDR2 YYREEE (reference sequence). Written as DNA, the CDR3 is TGTGCCAGCAGCTTGGACCCGGGGAGGCTCCCCAATGAGCAGTTCTTC. Its translation: CASSLDPGRLPNEQFF.

In this sample, this clonotype turned up many times. CDR3 bases: TGCGCCAGCAGCTTGGGGACTAGCGGGGGGGCCTCCCCGTTCTTC. It specifies CASSLGTSGGASPFF. The V and J genes are TRBV5-1 and TRBJ2-1; 15 nucleotides agree with TRBD2. Losses at the gene ends were 0 bases for V and 15 bases for J; bases not matched to a gene: 7. This CDR3 has 15 amino acids. Germline V gene data show CDR1 as SGHRS and CDR2 as YFSETQ. Supplemented by reference TRBV5-1 and TRBJ2-1, the full variable domain reads KAGVTQTPRYLIKTRGQQVTLSCSPISGHRSVSWYQQTPGQGLQFLFEYFSETQRNKGNFPGRFSGRQFSNSRSEMNVSTLELGDSALYLCASSLGTSGGASPFFGPGTRLTVL.

This clonotype occurred many times. The chain couples TRBV15 to TRBJ1-5, with no clear D. Deletions cut 4 bases from V and 2 bases from J, with 9 bases between. Germline CDR1 is LNHNV and CDR2 is YYDKDF (reference sequence). This CDR3 comprises 14 residues. The CDR3 sequence: CATSIRVGNQPQHF. As DNA, the CDR3 is TGTGCCACCAGCATTAGAGTGGGCAATCAGCCCCAGCATTTT.

This clonotype showed up many times. The V gene is TRBV11-2, the J gene TRBJ1-3; D not certain. The CDR3 length is 14 residues. Germline CDR1 reads SGHAT; CDR2 reads FQNNGV. V lost 1 base and J 1 base, leaving 5 bases between the germline ends. In nucleotides, the CDR3 is TGTGCCAGCAGCTTAGGGTCATCTGGAAACACCATATATTTT. Encoded protein: CASSLGSSGNTIYF.

The chain recombines TRBV20-1 with TRBJ1-1; 8 positions agree with TRBD1. Germline values: CDR1 DFQATT, CDR2 SNEGSKA (reference sequence). The CDR3 runs to 14 residues. J lost 0 bases, V lost 6 bases, and 6 bases had no gene match. The CDR3 coding sequence is TGCAGTGCGCCAGACAGGGGCCTGAACACTGAAGCTTTCTTT. This translates into CSAPDRGLNTEAFF.

The sample holds many counts of this clonotype. V gene TRBV3-1 combines with J gene TRBJ2-7; maybe TRBD1 (6 bases). CDR1 and CDR2 (germline): LGHDT, YNNKEL (reference sequence). V was shortened by 3 bases and J by 0 bases, with 6 bases between the two germline ends. CDR3 length equals 13 residues. The CDR3 nucleotides read TGTGCCAGCAGCCAGGGGGCCTCCTACGAGCAGTACGTC. Encoded protein: CASSQGASYEQYV.

This clonotype was observed many times. The chain has TRBV7-2 and TRBJ2-1; 9 nucleotides match TRBD1. CDR3 length: 13 amino acids. With V trimmed by 4 bases and J by 8 bases, 3 bases remained unmatched. CDR1 SGHTA and CDR2 FQGNSA come from the germline V gene. This CDR3 reads CASSSDRGYEQFF. The CDR3 DNA reads as TGTGCCAGCAGCTCGGACAGGGGTTATGAGCAGTTCTTC.

V and J are TRBV5-1 and TRBJ2-1; a possible D gene is TRBD1 (6 bases). Trimming shortened V by 2 bases and J by 0 bases, and 12 bases separated the two germline ends. The CDR3 contains 16 residues. Per germline, CDR1 SGHRS and CDR2 YFSETQ. The CDR3 sequence: CASSFQGTSSYNEQFF. Here the CDR3 DNA reads TGCGCCAGCAGCTTCCAGGGGACGAGCTCCTACAATGAGCAGTTCTTC.

The chain couples TRBV6-5 to TRBJ2-3; 7 bases align to TRBD1. V lost 2 bases, J lost 6 bases, and 2 bases stayed unmatched. Germline V lookup: CDR1 MNHEY, CDR2 SVGAGI. The CDR3 sequence is 13 residues long. DNA for the CDR3: TGTGCCAGCAGTTACGACAGGGACGATACGCAGTATTTT. Protein sequence: CASSYDRDDTQYF.